This T cell receptor beta chain was recorded in a study of response to subunit inactivated influenza vaccine. Regarding the study as a whole: Authors suggested seasonal influenza vaccinations each recruit few new T cells.

As for this clonotype: Its specificity is unknown.

TCRdb reanalysed the RT-PCR reads using MiXCR and keeps one entry per CDR3 protein. This table holds fewer than 800,000 distinct CDR3 sequences, 15% to 18% found once. The CDR3 runs to 15 residues. Germline V lookup: CDR1 SEHNR, CDR2 FQNEAQ (reference sequence). The V and J ends lost 1 base and 1 base respectively, with 10 bases between them. This TCR was sampled from a man between 45 and 60 years old who received an inactivated influenza vaccine. The source material was PBMCs from blood, sampled 12 days after vaccination. The V and J genes are TRBV7-9 and TRBJ1-1; D is uncertain. CDR3 amino acids: CASSLVFGENTEAFF. DNA of the CDR3: TGTGCCAGCAGCTTAGTTTTCGGGGAGAACACTGAAGCTTTCTTT.